The T cell receptor beta chain under discussion was sequenced for a study of breast tumors, draining lymph nodes, adjacent tissues. Of note for this clonotype: Antigen specificity is unknown.

Findings of the study overall: Data only fit, rather than demonstrated, lymph node origin of most tumor T cells. Luminal-like breast cancer showed significantly greater tumor-nontumor repertoire similarity than basal-like breast cancer did. Tumor TCR diversity was below lymph nodes but above nontumor tissue. Findings are consistent with lymph node origin and intratumoral expansion of most tumor T cells.

TCRdb reanalysed the multiplex PCR reads using MiXCR and keeps one entry per CDR3 protein. The table has over 70,000 distinct CDR3 sequences, around 28% seen once. Breast cancer patients provided tissue from their axillary draining lymph nodes. The germline CDR1 and CDR2 sequences are MGHDK and SYGVNS. There are 12 residues in the CDR3. Between the trimmed V and J ends, which lost 4 bases and 2 bases, there was a span of 3 bases. J is TRBJ1-5 and V is TRBV25-1; D is uncertain. The source material was axillary lymph node tissue. The TCR originated in a female donor with breast cancer. Some clones in this sample may be carry-over from other donors' samples. CDR3: CASSAGNQPQHF. CDR3 nucleotides: TGTGCCAGCAGTGCCGGCAATCAGCCCCAGCATTTT.